This T cell receptor beta chain came from a study of Ad26.COV2.S vaccination and SARS-CoV-2 variants. The overall study: As a participant in COV1001, the donor was in the Ad26.COV2.S trial arm. Study observations and caveats: Considerable breadth of spike-specific CD8+ and CD4+ T cell responses has reportedly been documented following vaccination.

Germline V lookup: CDR1 MGHDK, CDR2 SYGVNS. CDR3 length: 16 amino acids. The junction had 9 bases not matched to a gene; V was cut back by 4 bases and J by 4 bases. As to treatment: some 20 received Ad26.COV2.S at low or high dose, single or two shots; several received placebo; per-sample allocation not given. Collection of samples fell on day 63 after the first vaccine or placebo injection. Boston provided a donor who was an adult aged 18-55 years. Method: immunoSEQ multiplex PCR; TCRdb's copy keeps in-frame clones and lacks some. This table holds about half a million clones, about nine tenths found once. Concerning this clone itself: The antigen is unknown.

The source material was peripheral blood, sampled in a trial of Ad26.COV2.S vaccine versus placebo. V usage is TRBV25-1 and J usage is TRBJ2-2; 7 bases are a match to TRBD2. The clonotype comes from a person between 18 and 65 years old who received the Ad26.COV2.S COVID-19 vaccine or a placebo. DNA for the CDR3: TGTGCCAGCAGTGCTGGACTAGGGGTTCGCACCGGGGAGCTGTTTTTT. It codes for CASSAGLGVRTGELFF. The variable domain in full, with the rest retrieved from reference TRBV25-1 and TRBJ2-2, is EADIYQTPRYLVIGTGKKITLECSQTMGHDKMYWYQQDPGMELHLIHYSYGVNSTEKGDLSSESTVSRIRTEHFPLTLESARPSHTSQYLCASSAGLGVRTGELFFGEGSRLTVL.